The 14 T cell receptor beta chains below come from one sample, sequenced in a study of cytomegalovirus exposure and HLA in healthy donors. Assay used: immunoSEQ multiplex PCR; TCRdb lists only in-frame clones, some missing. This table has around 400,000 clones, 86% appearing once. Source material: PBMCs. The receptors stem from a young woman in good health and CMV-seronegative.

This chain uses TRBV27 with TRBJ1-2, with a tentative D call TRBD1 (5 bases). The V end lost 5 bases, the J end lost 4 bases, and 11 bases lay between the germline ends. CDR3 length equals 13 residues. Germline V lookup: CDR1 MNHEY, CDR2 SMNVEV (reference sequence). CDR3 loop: CASSAGGGYGYTF. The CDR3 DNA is TGTGCCAGCAGTGCGGGGGGTGGCTATGGCTACACCTTC.

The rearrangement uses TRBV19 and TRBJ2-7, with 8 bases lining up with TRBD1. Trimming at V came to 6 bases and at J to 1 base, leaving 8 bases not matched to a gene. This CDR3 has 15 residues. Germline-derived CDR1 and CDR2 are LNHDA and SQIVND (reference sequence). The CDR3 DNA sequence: TGTGCCAGTAGCCCTCGGACAGGGAAGTCCTACGAGCAGTACTTC. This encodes CASSPRTGKSYEQYF.

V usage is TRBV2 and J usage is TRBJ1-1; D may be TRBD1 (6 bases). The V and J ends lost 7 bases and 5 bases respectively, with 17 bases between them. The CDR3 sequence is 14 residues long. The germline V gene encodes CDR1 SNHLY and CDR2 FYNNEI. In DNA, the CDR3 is TGTGCCAGCACTAAAGTCGGGGGGCGGACTGAAGCTTTCTTT. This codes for CASTKVGGRTEAFF.

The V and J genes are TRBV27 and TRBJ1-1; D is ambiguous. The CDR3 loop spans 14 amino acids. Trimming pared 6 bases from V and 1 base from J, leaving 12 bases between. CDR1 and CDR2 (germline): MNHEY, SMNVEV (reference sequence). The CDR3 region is CASSPPNRNTEAFF. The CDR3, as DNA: TGTGCCAGCAGCCCACCCAATAGGAACACTGAAGCTTTCTTT.

The CDR3 coding sequence is TGCGCCAGCAGCCAGGCCGGGACAGGGGCCGGGGAGCTGTTTTTT. Its translation: CASSQAGTGAGELFF. The chain couples TRBV4-1 to TRBJ2-2; 10 bases line up with TRBD1. Germline lookup yields CDR1 MGHRA and CDR2 YSYEKL. The junction had 4 bases not matched to a gene; V was cut back by 3 bases and J by 6 bases. The CDR3 contains 15 residues.

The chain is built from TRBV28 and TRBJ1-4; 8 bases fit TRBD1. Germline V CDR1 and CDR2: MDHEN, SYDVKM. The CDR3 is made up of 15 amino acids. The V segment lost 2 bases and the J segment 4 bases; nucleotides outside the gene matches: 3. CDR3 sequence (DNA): TGTGCCAGCAGTTTAGGGGACAGGCTTAATGAAAAACTGTTTTTT. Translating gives CASSLGDRLNEKLFF.

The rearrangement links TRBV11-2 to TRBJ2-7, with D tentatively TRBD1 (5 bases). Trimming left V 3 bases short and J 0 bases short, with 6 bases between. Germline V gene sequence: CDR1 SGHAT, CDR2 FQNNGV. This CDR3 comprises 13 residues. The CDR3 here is CASSFDSSYEQYF. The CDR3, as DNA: TGTGCCAGCAGCTTTGACAGCTCCTACGAGCAGTACTTC.

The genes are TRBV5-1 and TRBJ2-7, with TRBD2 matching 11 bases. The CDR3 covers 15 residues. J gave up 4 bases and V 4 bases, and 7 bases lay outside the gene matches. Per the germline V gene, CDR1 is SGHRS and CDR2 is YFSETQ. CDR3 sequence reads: CASSPGTSGPYEQYF. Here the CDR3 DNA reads TGCGCCAGCAGCCCCGGGACTAGCGGTCCATACGAGCAGTACTTC.

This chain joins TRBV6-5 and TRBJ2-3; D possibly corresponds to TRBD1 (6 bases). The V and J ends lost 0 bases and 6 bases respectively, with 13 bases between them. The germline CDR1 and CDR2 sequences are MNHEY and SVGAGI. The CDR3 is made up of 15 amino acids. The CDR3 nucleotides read TGTGCCAGCAGTTACTCGAATAGGGGGAAGGATACGCAGTATTTT. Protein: CASSYSNRGKDTQYF.

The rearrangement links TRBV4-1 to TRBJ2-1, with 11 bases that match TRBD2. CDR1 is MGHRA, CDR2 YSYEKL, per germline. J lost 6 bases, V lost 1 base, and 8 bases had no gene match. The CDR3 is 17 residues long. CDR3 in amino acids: CASSQGAGLAGSNEQFF. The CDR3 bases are TGCGCCAGCAGCCAAGGGGCAGGACTAGCGGGTTCCAATGAGCAGTTCTTC.

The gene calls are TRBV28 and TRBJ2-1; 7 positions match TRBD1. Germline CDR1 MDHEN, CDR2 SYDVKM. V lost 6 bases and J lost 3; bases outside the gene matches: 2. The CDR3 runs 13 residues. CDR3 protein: CASRGTDYNEQFF. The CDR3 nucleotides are TGTGCCAGCAGAGGGACAGACTACAATGAGCAGTTCTTC.

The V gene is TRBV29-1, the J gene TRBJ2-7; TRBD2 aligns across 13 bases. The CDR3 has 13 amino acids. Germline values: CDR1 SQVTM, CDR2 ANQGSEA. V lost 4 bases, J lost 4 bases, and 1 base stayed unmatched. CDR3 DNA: TGCAGCGTTGGGACTAGCGGGAGTTACGAGCAGTACTTC. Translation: CSVGTSGSYEQYF.

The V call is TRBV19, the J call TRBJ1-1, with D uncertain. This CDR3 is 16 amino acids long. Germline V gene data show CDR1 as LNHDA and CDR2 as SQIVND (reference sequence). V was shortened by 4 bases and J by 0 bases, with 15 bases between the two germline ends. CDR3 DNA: TGTGCCAGTAGTAGAGCAAATCCGTACCTGAACACTGAAGCTTTCTTT. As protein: CASSRANPYLNTEAFF.

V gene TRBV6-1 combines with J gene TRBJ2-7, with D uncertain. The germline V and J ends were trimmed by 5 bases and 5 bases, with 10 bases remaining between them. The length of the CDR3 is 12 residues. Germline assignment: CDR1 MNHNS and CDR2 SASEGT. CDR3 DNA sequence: TGTGCCAGCAGTCCGGCCCTAGACGAGCAGTACTTC. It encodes CASSPALDEQYF.